A selection of T cell receptor beta chains follows, all from one sample in a study of cytomegalovirus exposure and HLA in healthy donors. TCRdb keeps only in-frame clones here, not all; method: immunoSEQ multiplex PCR. The sample lists tens of thousands of clones; 85% were seen once. The sequenced sample was PBMCs. The receptor source for this set is a man between 18 and 29 years old in good health and CMV-seropositive. Each CDR3 is given with its conserved first and last residue. Each record gives: clone size, J gene, V gene, D gene, CDR3 protein, CDR3 DNA. A D gene is named only where the DNA matches it firmly. Clone size is given for some rows only: seen once, a few or many times, or a class if the clone is expanded.

abundance: few
j_gene: TRBJ1-5
v_gene: TRBV10-3
d_gene: .
CDR3aa: CAISGYSNQPQHF
CDR3nt: TGTGCCATCAGTGGTTATAGCAATCAGCCCCAGCATTTT

abundance: .
j_gene: TRBJ2-5
v_gene: TRBV7-2
d_gene: .
CDR3aa: CASSFSAQETQYF
CDR3nt: TGTGCCAGCAGCTTTTCAGCGCAAGAGACCCAGTACTTC

abundance: .
j_gene: TRBJ1-5
v_gene: TRBV30
d_gene: .
CDR3aa: CAWSKRENQPQHF
CDR3nt: TGTGCCTGGAGTAAAAGGGAGAATCAGCCCCAGCATTTT

abundance: .
j_gene: TRBJ1-1
v_gene: TRBV28
d_gene: TRBD1
CDR3aa: CASSSGQGKNTEAFF
CDR3nt: TGTGCCAGCAGTTCCGGACAGGGGAAGAACACTGAAGCTTTCTTT

abundance: .
j_gene: TRBJ1-2
v_gene: TRBV5-1
d_gene: TRBD1
CDR3aa: CASSLGGTDYGYTF
CDR3nt: TGCGCCAGCAGCTTGGGGGGGACAGACTATGGCTACACCTTC

abundance: once
j_gene: TRBJ2-1
v_gene: TRBV5-6
d_gene: .
CDR3aa: CASSLDHYNEQFF
CDR3nt: TGTGCCAGCAGCCTAGACCACTACAATGAGCAGTTCTTC

abundance: .
j_gene: TRBJ1-5
v_gene: TRBV18
d_gene: TRBD1
CDR3aa: CASSPRQGDQPQHF
CDR3nt: TGTGCCAGCTCACCCAGACAGGGTGATCAGCCCCAGCATTTT

abundance: .
j_gene: TRBJ2-3
v_gene: TRBV7-8
d_gene: TRBD2
CDR3aa: CASSSSGRLLSTDTQYF
CDR3nt: TGTGCCAGCAGCTCTAGCGGGAGGTTATTGAGCACAGATACGCAGTATTTT

abundance: .
j_gene: TRBJ2-1
v_gene: TRBV9
d_gene: TRBD2
CDR3aa: CASSVVGLAGGDNEQFF
CDR3nt: TGTGCCAGCAGCGTAGTGGGACTAGCGGGAGGAGACAATGAGCAGTTCTTC

abundance: .
j_gene: TRBJ2-6
v_gene: TRBV6-1
d_gene: TRBD2
CDR3aa: CASLGGVAGANVLTF
CDR3nt: TGTGCCAGCCTGGGGGGGGTGGCTGGGGCCAACGTCCTGACTTTC

abundance: .
j_gene: TRBJ2-3
v_gene: TRBV7-8
d_gene: TRBD2
CDR3aa: CASSLSGRTTDTQYF
CDR3nt: TGTGCCAGCAGCTTGAGCGGGAGGACCACAGATACGCAGTATTTT